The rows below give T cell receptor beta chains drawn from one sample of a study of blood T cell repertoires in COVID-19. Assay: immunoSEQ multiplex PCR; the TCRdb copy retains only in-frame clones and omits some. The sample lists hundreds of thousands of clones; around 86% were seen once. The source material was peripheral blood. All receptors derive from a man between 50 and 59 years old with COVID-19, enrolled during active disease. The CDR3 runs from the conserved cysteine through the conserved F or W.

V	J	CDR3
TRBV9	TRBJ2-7	CASSVGSLSFDEQYF
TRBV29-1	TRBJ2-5	CSVEGASEETQYF
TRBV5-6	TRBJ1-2	CASSLGVEGYGYTF
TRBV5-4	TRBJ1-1	CASSWPGQEYTEAFF
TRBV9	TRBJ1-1	CASSPRLNTEAFF
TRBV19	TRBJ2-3	CASSITGGADTQYF
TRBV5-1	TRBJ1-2	CASSLQQGVGYGYTF
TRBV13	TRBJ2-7	CASSSPGYEQYF
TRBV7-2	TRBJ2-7	CASSLGTSGSLKQYF
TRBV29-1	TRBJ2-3	CSVRGQYMDTQYF
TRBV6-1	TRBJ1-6	CASSEMTGHSPLHF
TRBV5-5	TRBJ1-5	CASSTGTVDQPQHF
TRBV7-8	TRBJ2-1	CASSQLLAGGPLGEQFF
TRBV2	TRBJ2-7	CASIGSGGSSYEQYF
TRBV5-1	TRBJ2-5	CASSLDPAGGPETQYF
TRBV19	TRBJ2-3	CASSKVAGWGTDTQYF
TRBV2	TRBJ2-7	CASSPGGVYEQYF
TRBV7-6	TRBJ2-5	CASSTGTAPLAETQYF
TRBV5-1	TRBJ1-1	CASSRNPGVKTEAFF
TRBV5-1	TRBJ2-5	CASSFEETQYF
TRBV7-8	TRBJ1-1	CASSRDSFSIMNTEAFF
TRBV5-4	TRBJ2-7	CASSLVLGSSSYEQYF
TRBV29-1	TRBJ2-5	CSARPQETQYF
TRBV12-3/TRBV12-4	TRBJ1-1	CASSLTANTEAFF
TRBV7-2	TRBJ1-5	CASSFDRSNQPQHF
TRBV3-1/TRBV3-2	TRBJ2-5	CASSQRFGGPSETQYF
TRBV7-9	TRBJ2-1	CASSVSGTSYNEQFF
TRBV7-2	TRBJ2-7	CASSLGQRGGLYEQYF
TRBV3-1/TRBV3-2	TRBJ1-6	CASSRNTRHNSPLHF
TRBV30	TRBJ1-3	CALYDSSGNTIYF
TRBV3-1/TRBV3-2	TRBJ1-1	CASSQGGADTEAFF
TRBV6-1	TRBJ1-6	CASSEPGQSSYNSPLHF
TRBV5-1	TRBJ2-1	CASNRGQSDNEQFF
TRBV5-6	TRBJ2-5	CASSSSGGARETQYF
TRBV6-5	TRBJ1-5	CASSYSSGQPQHF
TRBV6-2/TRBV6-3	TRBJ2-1	CASSLTLAGGNEQFF
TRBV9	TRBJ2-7	CASSVATLAGEGPF